The clone carrying this T cell receptor (beta chain) was seen a few times. This CDR3 region has 12 residues. Trimming stripped 2 bases from V and 6 bases from J, with 8 bases between. Germline CDR1 reads SGHTS; CDR2 reads YDEGEE. This record comes from a study of CD8 T cells in ankylosing spondylitis. Quantitative 5'-RACE was performed with molecular barcodes, and it yielded the TCR beta libraries. In TCRdb, the 5' RACE reads were re-called with MiXCR into one record per CDR3 protein. The table has 150,000 to 200,000 distinct CDR3 sequences, roughly 13% seen once. The clonotype originates from a female donor with ankylosing spondylitis or in good health (not recorded which). The chain has TRBV5-8 and TRBJ1-2; D call uncertain. The sample comprised blood, either unsorted or a sorted T cell fraction (not recorded which). This CDR3 is CASSLGGNGYTF. CDR3 bases: TGTGCCAGCAGCTTAGGTGGGAATGGCTACACCTTC.